This TCR beta chain was observed in a study of persistence of HIV-infected CD4 T cells. Study as a whole: Multiple blood draws of up to 180 mL, except a couple of donors with single leukapheresis.

An overlapping HIV-1 Gag peptide pool stimulated these cells at 0.85 to 1 ug/peptide/mL. CD40L/CD69 double-negative CD45RO-high memory CD4+ T cells were collected. This was the immunoSEQ version 4 assay in survey mode. Sequencing used immunoSEQ multiplex PCR; TCRdb keeps in-frame clones, though not all of them. The table records over 40,000 clones, more than 75% of them present only once. V was shortened by 2 bases and J by 8 bases, with 18 bases between the two germline ends. The CDR3 totals 14 residues. Looked up from germline, CDR1 is SQVTM and CDR2 is ANQGSEA. This clone was counted once. The antigen is unknown.

This TCR derives from an adult man with HIV who was CMV-seropositive. The V gene is TRBV29-1, the J gene TRBJ1-2; a possible D gene is TRBD1 (5 bases). Sequencing was performed on CD4+ T cells sorted from PBMCs after approximately 19-hour stimulation, taken from a patient who received antiretroviral therapy. CDR3 in amino acids: CSVELGSGGSGYTF. The CDR3 nucleotides read TGCAGCGTTGAACTGGGGTCGGGGGGTAGCGGCTACACCTTC.